Sequencing of this TCR beta chain was carried out in a study of T cells after posttransplantation cyclophosphamide. Control samples came 1 year after myeloablative marrow transplants with methotrexate plus calcineurin inhibitor. Broader study findings: Recipient CMV seropositivity and CMV reactivation strongly tracked TRB clonality. Donor-recipient repertoire similarity was low at 1-2 months, rising over year one. Blood and skin or GI T cell repertoires showed limited TRB overlap.

Comments on this clone: The antigen remains unidentified. This sample includes further DNA sequences coding for the same CDR3.

The CDR3 covers 14 residues. The trim removed 5 bases at V and 2 bases at J, leaving 6 bases unmatched. Germline CDR1 SGHRS, CDR2 YFSETQ. Clones were sequenced by immunoSEQ multiplex PCR, and TCRdb holds only the in-frame ones, with some missing. This sample has some 19,000 clones; around 89% occur once, and the top ten carry under 2%. Specimen: PBMCs, collected roughly 350 days after allogeneic stem cell transplant with calcineurin inhibitor and methotrexate. The TCR was taken from a female patient in her 30s who received an allogeneic stem cell transplant from an unrelated donor, was CMV-positive, and had acute and chronic GVHD. Some T cells may arise from the graft donor. The chain employs TRBV5-1 and TRBJ1-1; 7 nucleotides agree with TRBD1. CDR3 sequence reads: CASRRGQENTEAFF. CDR3 DNA: TGCGCCAGCAGACGAGGACAGGAAAACACTGAAGCTTTCTTT.